Listed here are 27 T cell receptor beta chains from one sample, sequenced in a study of graft-versus-host responses after intestinal transplantation. Sequenced by immunoSEQ multiplex PCR; TCRdb stores in-frame clones only, minus some. The repertoire holds about 90,000 clones, with around 90% as singletons. Their cognate antigens are unknown. The sequences come from unstimulated CD8+ T cells sorted from spleen or lymph node cells, collected before intestinal transplant. The receptors stem from a human donor who received an intestinal transplant.

The chain couples TRBV11-2 to TRBJ2-1; 9 nucleotides align to TRBD2. The CDR3 runs 15 residues. V dropped 1 base and J dropped 6; count of bases not matched to a gene: 4. Germline V gene sequence: CDR1 SGHAT, CDR2 FQNNGV. The CDR3: CASSLVLAGVNEQFF. The CDR3 DNA sequence: TGTGCCAGCAGCTTAGTGTTAGCGGGAGTCAATGAGCAGTTCTTC.

The chain couples TRBV10-3 to TRBJ2-3; TRBD2 agrees at 9 bases. With 6 bases clipped from V and 2 bases from J, the junction kept 3 bases outside the gene matches. Germline-derived CDR1 and CDR2 are ENHRY and SYGVKD. The CDR3 is 14 amino acids. In DNA form, the CDR3 reads TGTGCCATCAGGGGGACTAGCTTCACAGATACGCAGTATTTT. This gives the protein CAIRGTSFTDTQYF.

The gene calls are TRBV4-3 and TRBJ2-1; no firm D call. V shed 0 bases and J shed 8 bases, with 8 bases lying between them. Germline CDR1 reads LGHNA; CDR2 reads YSLEER. The CDR3 covers 13 residues. The CDR3 DNA reads TGCGCCAGCAGCCAAGATGGGCGCGATGAGCAGTTCTTC. Protein: CASSQDGRDEQFF.

This rearrangement joins TRBV6-1 to TRBJ2-3; 9 bases fit TRBD2. The CDR3 extends over 16 amino acids. Per the germline V gene, CDR1 is MNHNS and CDR2 is SASEGT. V was clipped by 2 bases and J by 2 bases; unmatched bases: 5. CDR3 in amino acids: CASSELPSGITDTQYF. Written as DNA, the CDR3 is TGTGCCAGCAGTGAACTCCCTAGCGGGATCACAGATACGCAGTATTTT.

This rearrangement joins TRBV4-1 to TRBJ1-5, with D possibly being TRBD1 (6 bases). Trimming cost V 0 bases and J 5 bases, with 11 bases left between them. The germline V gene has CDR1 MGHRA and CDR2 YSYEKL. This CDR3 is built from 15 residues. The CDR3 region is CASSQDRGLYQPQHF. The DNA for the CDR3 is TGCGCCAGCAGCCAAGACAGGGGCTTATATCAGCCCCAGCATTTT.

For this clone: The identical CDR3 is also encoded by other nucleotide sequences in the sample. This sequence joins TRBV19 and TRBJ1-1; no reliable D call. This CDR3 is 13 amino acids long. Germline values: CDR1 LNHDA, CDR2 SQIVND (reference sequence). Trimming cost V 2 bases and J 1 base, with 5 bases left between them. CDR3 in amino acids: CASSISGNTEAFF. CDR3 coding DNA: TGTGCCAGTAGTATAAGCGGGAACACTGAAGCTTTCTTT. Full variable domain (missing parts from reference TRBV19 and TRBJ1-1): DGGITQSPKYLFRKEGQNVTLSCEQNLNHDAMYWYRQDPGQGLRLIYYSQIVNDFQKGDIAEGYSVSREKKESFPLTVTSAQKNPTAFYLCASSISGNTEAFFGQGTRLTVV.

V usage is TRBV27 and J usage is TRBJ1-4; TRBD1 matches 7 bases. The V segment lost 7 bases and the J segment 8 bases; nucleotides outside the gene matches: 13. The CDR3 length is 15 residues. Germline values: CDR1 MNHEY, CDR2 SMNVEV (reference sequence). The CDR3 DNA is TGTGCCAGCAAAGTGGACGGGACAGACATGGAAAAACTGTTTTTT. Translated, it gives CASKVDGTDMEKLFF.

The chain uses TRBV6-4 and TRBJ1-2; no firm D call. V was cut by 6 bases and J by 2 bases, with 10 bases left in between. CDR1 MRHNA and CDR2 SNTAGT come from the germline V gene. The CDR3 sequence is 13 residues long. CDR3 loop: CASSSDGNYGYTF. CDR3 DNA: TGTGCCAGCAGCTCCGACGGGAACTATGGCTACACCTTC.

The chain couples TRBV5-1 to TRBJ2-7; 14 bases line up with TRBD2. J gave up 1 base and V 0 bases, and 3 bases lay outside the gene matches. The CDR3 covers 17 residues. Germline CDR1 and CDR2: SGHRS and YFSETQ. The CDR3 DNA reads as TGCGCCAGCAGCTTGGGACTAGCGGGAGGGGGTTCCTACGAGCAGTACTTC. This sequence encodes CASSLGLAGGGSYEQYF.

The rearrangement uses TRBV14 and TRBJ2-1; 7 bases map to TRBD2. Germline-derived CDR1 and CDR2 are SGHDN and FVKESK. The V gene end was trimmed by 1 base and the J gene end by 3 bases; junction bases not matched to a gene: 6. The CDR3 covers 16 residues. The CDR3 region has the DNA TGTGCCAGCAGCCAAGGTCGCGGGAGAGTCTACAATGAGCAGTTCTTC. This sequence encodes CASSQGRGRVYNEQFF.

This rearrangement joins TRBV2 to TRBJ1-6; TRBD1 aligns across 8 bases. CDR1 is SNHLY and CDR2 is FYNNEI in the germline V gene. After removal of 6 bases from V and 7 bases from J, the junction contained 11 bases not matched to a gene. CDR3 length: 16 amino acids. In nucleotides, the CDR3 is TGTGCCAGCAGAGGAGCAGGGGGCTTAACAAATTCACCCCTCCACTTT. Translating it yields CASRGAGGLTNSPLHF.

V gene TRBV14 combines with J gene TRBJ2-7; 12 bases map to TRBD2. Germline CDR1 reads SGHDN; CDR2 reads FVKESK. V trimming: 0 bases; J trimming: 10 bases; junction bases outside the gene matches: 7. The CDR3 length is 15 residues. The CDR3 coding sequence is TGTGCCAGCAGCCAAGAAAGGTCTAGCGGGGGGGACCAGTACTTC. This gives the protein CASSQERSSGGDQYF.

The chain combines TRBV25-1 with TRBJ1-1, with D hard to call. The length of the CDR3 is 15 residues. The germline V gene encodes CDR1 MGHDK and CDR2 SYGVNS. V lost 3 bases and J lost 3, with 14 bases in between. The CDR3 region is CASSDPKTVDTEAFF. In DNA, the CDR3 is TGTGCCAGCAGTGACCCCAAAACAGTGGACACTGAAGCTTTCTTT.

This clone has only one observation. The chain joins TRBV7-9 to TRBJ2-7; 7 bases line up with TRBD2. Unmatched junction bases numbered 14, after V lost 5 bases and J lost 4 bases. This CDR3 is built from 16 residues. The germline V gene has CDR1 SEHNR and CDR2 FQNEAQ (reference sequence). The CDR3 sequence is CASSVSPGLAGYEQYF. As DNA, the CDR3 is TGTGCCAGCAGCGTGAGTCCGGGCTTAGCGGGTTACGAGCAGTACTTC.

The CDR3 here is CASSHPAYPRENTGELFF. The DNA for the CDR3 is TGTGCCAGCAGCCATCCCGCATACCCGCGGGAGAACACCGGGGAGCTGTTTTTT. This chain joins TRBV7-9 and TRBJ2-2; possibly TRBD2 for D (6 bases). The CDR3 consists of 18 residues. Looked up from germline, CDR1 is SEHNR and CDR2 is FQNEAQ (reference sequence). V was pared by 5 bases and J by 1 base, with 20 bases between.

The V and J genes are TRBV2 and TRBJ1-5, with 7 bases fitting TRBD1. From germline, CDR1 is SNHLY and CDR2 FYNNEI. CDR3 length: 14 residues. V lost 6 bases to trimming and J lost 3 bases; unmatched junction nucleotides: 5. This CDR3 reads CASSPTGLNQPQHF. The CDR3 DNA follows: TGTGCCAGCAGCCCGACAGGGCTCAATCAGCCCCAGCATTTT.

In its sample, this clone was seen a few times. The chain has TRBV15 and TRBJ2-1, with 9 bases fitting TRBD2. CDR3 size: 14 residues. V lost 5 bases to trimming and J lost 5 bases; unmatched junction nucleotides: 4. Germline loops: CDR1 LNHNV, CDR2 YYDKDF (reference sequence). CDR3 amino acids: CATSGRLADNEQFF. The CDR3 DNA follows: TGTGCCACCAGCGGTCGACTAGCGGACAATGAGCAGTTCTTC.

This rearrangement joins TRBV4-1 to TRBJ2-7, with D possibly matching TRBD2 (7 bases). This CDR3 has 15 residues. Germline V lookup: CDR1 MGHRA, CDR2 YSYEKL. Trimming removed 0 bases from V and 1 base from J, with 10 bases in between. CDR3 residues: CASSQDRGGSYEQYF. The DNA for the CDR3 is TGCGCCAGCAGCCAAGACAGGGGAGGGTCCTACGAGCAGTACTTC.

The J gene is TRBJ1-2, the V gene TRBV30, with D unclear. The CDR3 is 11 residues long. Germline CDR1 reads GTSNPN; CDR2 reads SVGIG (reference sequence). V was pared by 4 bases and J by 1 base, with 4 bases between. The CDR3 reads CAWTDNYGYTF. CDR3 nucleotide sequence: TGTGCCTGGACAGATAACTATGGCTACACCTTC. Filled out from reference TRBV30 and TRBJ1-2, the complete variable domain reads SQTIHQWPATLVQPVGSPLSLECTVEGTSNPNLYWYRQAAGRGLQLLFYSVGIGQISSEVPQNLSASRPQDRQFILSSKKLLLSDSGFYLCAWTDNYGYTFGSGTRLTVV.

V and J are TRBV19 and TRBJ2-5; 8 bases are a match to TRBD1. The J call is doubtful: the DNA matches TRBJ2-7 better. The CDR3 extends over 14 amino acids. Germline assignment: CDR1 LNHDA and CDR2 SQIVND (reference sequence). CDR3 sequence: CASSPRTGWYEQYF. The CDR3 DNA is TGTGCCAGTAGTCCGAGGACAGGGTGGTACGAGCAGTACTTC.

The genes are TRBV7-9 and TRBJ2-7; 11 nucleotides align to TRBD1. The V gene's germline CDR1 is SEHNR and CDR2 FQNEAQ (reference sequence). The CDR3 loop spans 12 amino acids. With 9 bases clipped from V and 7 bases from J, the junction kept 5 bases outside the gene matches. The CDR3 is CASGQGAEEQYF. CDR3 coding DNA: TGTGCCAGTGGACAGGGGGCAGAAGAGCAGTACTTC.

This rearrangement joins TRBV6-6 to TRBJ1-5; D might be TRBD1 (5 bases). CDR3 length: 14 residues. Germline CDR1 and CDR2: MNHNY and SVGAGI (reference sequence). V was trimmed by 2 bases and J by 3 bases, leaving 8 bases between them. The CDR3 region has the DNA TGTGCCAGCAGTTACCCAGGGAACAATCAGCCCCAGCATTTT. It yields the protein CASSYPGNNQPQHF.

V and J are TRBV4-2 and TRBJ2-1; 10 bases align to TRBD2. The CDR3 has 16 amino acids. CDR1 and CDR2 from the germline V gene are LGHNA and YNFKEQ. With 3 bases clipped from V and 3 bases from J, the junction kept 5 bases outside the gene matches. The CDR3 protein is CASSQAAGGLYNEQFF. CDR3 bases: TGTGCCAGCAGCCAGGCAGCGGGGGGGCTCTACAATGAGCAGTTCTTC.

The chain links TRBV28 to TRBJ2-2, with 12 positions matching TRBD2. This CDR3 spans 16 amino acids. Germline loops: CDR1 MDHEN, CDR2 SYDVKM. V dropped 2 bases and J dropped 4; count of bases not matched to a gene: 2. The CDR3 sequence is CASSLEGLAGTGELFF. As DNA, the CDR3 is TGTGCCAGCAGTTTAGAGGGACTAGCGGGCACCGGGGAGCTGTTTTTT. Full variable domain (outside the CDR3, taken from reference TRBV28 and TRBJ2-2): DVKVTQSSRYLVKRTGEKVFLECVQDMDHENMFWYRQDPGLGLRLIYFSYDVKMKEKGDIPEGYSVSREKKERFSLILESASTNQTSMYLCASSLEGLAGTGELFFGEGSRLTVL.

The rearrangement joins TRBV9 to TRBJ2-3, with 13 nucleotides matching TRBD2. Germline CDR1 reads SGDLS; CDR2 reads YYNGEE. The CDR3 runs 17 residues. Trimming cost V 3 bases and J 3 bases; bases outside gene matches: 7. The CDR3 sequence: CASSALTSGGATDTQYF. In DNA form, the CDR3 reads TGTGCCAGCAGCGCCCTTACTAGCGGGGGGGCGACAGATACGCAGTATTTT.

A single count supports this clone. The chain couples TRBV5-6 to TRBJ2-1; D might be TRBD1 (5 bases). The CDR3 runs to 14 residues. Germline CDR1 SGHDT, CDR2 YYEEEE. Trimming stripped 3 bases from V and 5 bases from J, with 12 bases between. CDR3 loop: CASSSPTENNEQFF. The CDR3 DNA reads as TGTGCCAGCAGCTCACCGACAGAGAACAATGAGCAGTTCTTC.

The V gene is TRBV7-6, the J gene TRBJ2-5, with TRBD1 as a possible D gene (6 bases). The end of the DNA is better explained by TRBJ2-7, so the J call may be wrong. Germline assignment: CDR1 SGHVS and CDR2 FNYEAQ. The CDR3 is 13 residues long. As DNA, the CDR3 is TGTGCCAGCAGCCCAGGGGACGGCTACGAGCAGTACTTC. Its translation: CASSPGDGYEQYF.